This T cell receptor beta chain was captured in a study of blood T cell repertoires in COVID-19. Clones were sequenced by immunoSEQ multiplex PCR, and TCRdb holds only the in-frame ones, with some missing. The sample has about 220,000 clones, approximately 90% seen once. Membership in each cohort depended on participant-reported clinical history. V lost 0 bases to trimming and J lost 4 bases, with 5 bases between them. This CDR3 has 13 residues. Germline loops: CDR1 SGDLS, CDR2 YYNGEE. This sequence was found in a woman between 40 and 50 years old with acute COVID-19. Sequenced material: PBMCs or T cells enriched from blood (not recorded which). This sequence joins TRBV9 and TRBJ2-1; D unresolved. Written as DNA, the CDR3 is TGTGCCAGCAGCGTAGACTTTTACAATGAGCAGTTCTTC. Protein: CASSVDFYNEQFF.